The 5 T cell receptor beta chains below were found in one sample sequenced in a study of blood T cell repertoires in COVID-19. Sequenced by immunoSEQ multiplex PCR; TCRdb stores in-frame clones only, minus some. Of around 63,000 clones in the sample, approximately 84% are singletons; the top ten hold about 15%. The sequenced sample was peripheral blood. Receptors originate from a man aged 55 to 70 with COVID-19, enrolled during active disease.

This clone was counted between two and nine times. The chain employs TRBV19 and TRBJ1-1; no clear D. The germline V and J ends were trimmed by 1 base and 0 bases, with 6 bases remaining between them. The CDR3 runs to 14 residues. The V gene's germline CDR1 is LNHDA and CDR2 SQIVND (reference sequence). CDR3 loop: CASSIGQMNTEAFF. In nucleotides, the CDR3 is TGTGCCAGTAGTATAGGCCAGATGAACACTGAAGCTTTCTTT.

This clone was seen ten or more times. The chain links TRBV13 to TRBJ2-5; 7 bases are a match to TRBD1. In germline, CDR1 is PRHDT, CDR2 FYEKMQ (reference sequence). The CDR3 is 14 residues long. The J segment lost 2 bases and the V segment lost 5 bases, leaving 5 bases of the junction unmatched. This CDR3 is CASSQRDSQETQYF. The CDR3 DNA reads as TGTGCCAGCAGCCAAAGGGACAGTCAAGAGACCCAGTACTTC.

The chain combines TRBV5-4 with TRBJ2-5, with 9 bases fitting TRBD1. This CDR3 comprises 15 residues. Germline V gene data show CDR1 as SGHNT and CDR2 as YYREEE (reference sequence). Germline trimming cut 4 bases from V and 1 base from J; bases unmatched to any gene: 5. DNA of the CDR3: TGTGCCAGCAGCCGGGGACAGGGAGGCCAAGAGACCCAGTACTTC. Protein: CASSRGQGGQETQYF.

The J gene is TRBJ1-4, the V gene TRBV18; D gene unclear. The CDR3 extends over 17 amino acids. The V gene lost 3 bases and the J gene lost 3 bases, with 17 bases spanning the gap. In germline, CDR1 is KGHSH, CDR2 LQKENI. CDR3 DNA: TGTGCCAGCTCACCTCTCGCCCTGGCAGGCCCTAATGAAAAACTGTTTTTT. Translation: CASSPLALAGPNEKLFF.

This chain uses TRBV18 with TRBJ2-3; tentatively, D is TRBD1 (5 bases). The CDR3 has 15 residues. V shed 3 bases and J shed 0 bases, with 10 bases lying between them. The germline gives CDR1 KGHSH, CDR2 LQKENI. As DNA, the CDR3 is TGTGCCAGCTCACCGCCAGGGCTGAGCACAGATACGCAGTATTTT. Amino acids: CASSPPGLSTDTQYF. The complete variable domain, with remaining parts taken from reference TRBV18 and TRBJ2-3, reads NAGVMQNPRHLVRRRGQEARLRCSPMKGHSHVYWYRQLPEEGLKFMVYLQKENIIDESGMPKERFSAEFPKEGPSILRIQQVVRGDSAAYFCASSPPGLSTDTQYFGPGTRLTVL.